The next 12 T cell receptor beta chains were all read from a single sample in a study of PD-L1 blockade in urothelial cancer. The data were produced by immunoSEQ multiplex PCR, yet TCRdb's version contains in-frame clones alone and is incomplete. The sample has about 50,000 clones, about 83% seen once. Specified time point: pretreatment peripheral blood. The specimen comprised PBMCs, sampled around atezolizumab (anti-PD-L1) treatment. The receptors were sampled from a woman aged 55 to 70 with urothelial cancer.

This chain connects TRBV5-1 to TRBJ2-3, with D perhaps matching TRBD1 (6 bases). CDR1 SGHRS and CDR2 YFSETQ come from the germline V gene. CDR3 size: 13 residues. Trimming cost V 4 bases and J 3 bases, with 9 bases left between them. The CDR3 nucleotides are TGCGCCAGCAGCGGGGGCCGAACAGATACGCAGTATTTT. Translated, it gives CASSGGRTDTQYF.

CDR3 protein: CASSLTATFEKLFF. The CDR3 DNA reads TGTGCCAGCAGCTTAACAGCAACTTTTGAAAAACTGTTTTTT. The chain recombines TRBV7-8 with TRBJ1-4; D gene ambiguous. V was cut by 2 bases and J by 7 bases, with 11 bases left in between. This CDR3 has 14 residues. In germline, CDR1 is SGHVS, CDR2 FQNEAQ. Looking up the rest from reference TRBV7-8 and TRBJ1-4 gives the full variable domain: GAGVSQSPRYKVAKRGQDVALRCDPISGHVSLFWYQQALGQGPEFLTYFQNEAQLDKSGLPSDRFFAERPEGSVSTLKIQRTQQEDSAVYLCASSLTATFEKLFFGSGTQLSVL.

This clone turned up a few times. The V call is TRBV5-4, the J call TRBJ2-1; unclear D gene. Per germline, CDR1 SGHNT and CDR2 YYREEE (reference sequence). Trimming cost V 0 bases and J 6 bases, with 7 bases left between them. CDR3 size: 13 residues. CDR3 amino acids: CASSLASGNEQFF. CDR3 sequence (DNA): TGTGCCAGCAGCTTGGCCTCGGGCAATGAGCAGTTCTTC.

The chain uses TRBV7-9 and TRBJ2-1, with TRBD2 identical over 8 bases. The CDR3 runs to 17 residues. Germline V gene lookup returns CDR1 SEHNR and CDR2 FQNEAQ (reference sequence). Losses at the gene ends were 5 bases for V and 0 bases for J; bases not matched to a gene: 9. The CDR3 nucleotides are TGTGCCAGCAGCCCCATGACTAGCGCGAGCTCCTACAATGAGCAGTTCTTC. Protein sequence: CASSPMTSASSYNEQFF.

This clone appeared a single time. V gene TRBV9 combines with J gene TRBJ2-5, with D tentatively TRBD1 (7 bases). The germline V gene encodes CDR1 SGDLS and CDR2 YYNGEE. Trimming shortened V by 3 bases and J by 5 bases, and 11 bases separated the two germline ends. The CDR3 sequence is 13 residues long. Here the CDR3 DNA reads TGTGCCAGCAGCGAGCCAGGGGGGGAGACCCAGTACTTC. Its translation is CASSEPGGETQYF.

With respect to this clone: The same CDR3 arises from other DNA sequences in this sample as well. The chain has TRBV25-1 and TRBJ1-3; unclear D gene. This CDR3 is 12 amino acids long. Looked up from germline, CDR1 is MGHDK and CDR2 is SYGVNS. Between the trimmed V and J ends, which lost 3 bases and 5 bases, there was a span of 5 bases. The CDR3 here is CASSDRRNTIYF. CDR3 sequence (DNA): TGTGCCAGCAGTGACCGTAGAAACACCATATATTTT.

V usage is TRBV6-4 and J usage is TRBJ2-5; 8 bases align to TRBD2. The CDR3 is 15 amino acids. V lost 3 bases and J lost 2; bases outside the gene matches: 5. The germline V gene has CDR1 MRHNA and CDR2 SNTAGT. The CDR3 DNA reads TGTGCCAGCAGTGAGTTTTGCGGGAGGCAAGAGACCCAGTACTTC. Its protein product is CASSEFCGRQETQYF.

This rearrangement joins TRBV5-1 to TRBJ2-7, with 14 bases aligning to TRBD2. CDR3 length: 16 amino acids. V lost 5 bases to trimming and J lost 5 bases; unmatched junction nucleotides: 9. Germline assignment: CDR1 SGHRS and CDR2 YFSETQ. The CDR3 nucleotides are TGCGCCAGCAGTCCGGGACTAGCGGGAGCCGCAAACGAGCAGTACTTC. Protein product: CASSPGLAGAANEQYF. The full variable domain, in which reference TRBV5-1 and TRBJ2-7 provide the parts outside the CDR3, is KAGVTQTPRYLIKTRGQQVTLSCSPISGHRSVSWYQQTPGQGLQFLFEYFSETQRNKGNFPGRFSGRQFSNSRSEMNVSTLELGDSALYLCASSPGLAGAANEQYFGPGTRLTVT.

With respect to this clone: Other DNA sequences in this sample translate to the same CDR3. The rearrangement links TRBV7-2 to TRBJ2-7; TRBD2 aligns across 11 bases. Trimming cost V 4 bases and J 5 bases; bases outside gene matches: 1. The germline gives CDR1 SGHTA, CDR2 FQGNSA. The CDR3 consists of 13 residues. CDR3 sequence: CASSSGLADEQYF. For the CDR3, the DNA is TGTGCCAGCAGCTCGGGACTAGCGGACGAGCAGTACTTC.

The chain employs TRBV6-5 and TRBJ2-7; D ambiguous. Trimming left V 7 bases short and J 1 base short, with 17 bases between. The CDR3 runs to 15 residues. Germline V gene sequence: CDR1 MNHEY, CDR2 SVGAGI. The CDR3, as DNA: TGTGCCAGCATTGGAGCTTCTGACCCTTCCTACGAGCAGTACTTC. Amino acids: CASIGASDPSYEQYF.

The CDR3 bases are TGTGCCAGCAGTTTAGGCGAGGGCAGGCGGAACTATGGCTACACCTTC. Its protein product is CASSLGEGRRNYGYTF. J is TRBJ1-2 and V is TRBV28, with unresolved D. This CDR3 has 16 residues. Germline CDR1 and CDR2: MDHEN and SYDVKM. V gave up 2 bases and J gave up 2 bases, with 15 bases separating them.

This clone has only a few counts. CDR3 coding DNA: TGTGCCATCAGTGAGTCGGCTAGCGGGACCCCGTACAATGAGCAGTTCTTC. Translated, it gives CAISESASGTPYNEQFF. The chain uses TRBV10-3 and TRBJ2-1; 9 bases agree with TRBD2. CDR3 length equals 17 residues. V trimming: 0 bases; J trimming: 4 bases; junction bases outside the gene matches: 7. The germline V gene has CDR1 ENHRY and CDR2 SYGVKD.